This TCR beta chain emerged from a study of blood T cell repertoires in COVID-19. Whole-study context: Italy, Spain and the United States were the sources of the convalescent and acute COVID-19 samples. In each case, the material was cDNA or gDNA derived from T cells, B-cell-depleted T cells, or PBMCs.

This CDR3 contains 13 residues. Unmatched junction bases numbered 4, after V lost 4 bases and J lost 8 bases. Germline loops: CDR1 MRHNA, CDR2 SNTAGT. In the authors' workflow: Reference gene primer amplification gave nucleated cell count estimates. Using immunoSEQ multiplex PCR, the repertoire was profiled, and TCRdb retains in-frame clones only, with some absent. V, J and clone size were drawn from that table, and D and trimming were deduced from the DNA. The table records over 150,000 clones, approximately 90% of them present only once. In its sample, this clone was seen once. Sample: peripheral blood. This chain joins TRBV6-4 and TRBJ2-1, with TRBD1 identical over 8 bases. The receptor comes from a man aged 50 to 59 who had recovered from COVID-19. The CDR3 sequence: CASSADRGYEQFF. DNA for the CDR3: TGTGCCAGCAGTGCAGACAGGGGATATGAGCAGTTCTTC.